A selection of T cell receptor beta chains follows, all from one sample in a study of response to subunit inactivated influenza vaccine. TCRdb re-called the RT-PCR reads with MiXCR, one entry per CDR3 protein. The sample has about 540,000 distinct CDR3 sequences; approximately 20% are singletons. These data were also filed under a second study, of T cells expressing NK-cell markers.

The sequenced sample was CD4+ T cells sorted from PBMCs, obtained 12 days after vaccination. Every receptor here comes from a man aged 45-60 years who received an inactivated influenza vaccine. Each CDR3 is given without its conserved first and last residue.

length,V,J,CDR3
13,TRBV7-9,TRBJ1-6,ASSLGNGGNSPLH
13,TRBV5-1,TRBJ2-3,ASTSGTISTDTQY
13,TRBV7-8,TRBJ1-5,ASSGGTGGNQPQH
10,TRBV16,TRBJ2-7,ASSSGHYEQY
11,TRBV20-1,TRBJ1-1,SAAGQAGTEAF
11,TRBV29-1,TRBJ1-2,SVVGQGVNGYT
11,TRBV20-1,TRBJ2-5,SAREPRQETQY
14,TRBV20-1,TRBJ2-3,SARPGASGFTDTQY
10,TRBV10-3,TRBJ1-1,AISSSETEAF
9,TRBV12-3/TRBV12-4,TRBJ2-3,ASSGLDTQY
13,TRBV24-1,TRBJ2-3,ATSPGPINADTQY
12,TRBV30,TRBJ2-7,AWSHGTGGREQY
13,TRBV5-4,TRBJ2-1,ASSLRTSSYNEQF
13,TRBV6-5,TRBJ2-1,ASSYSRKVGNEQF
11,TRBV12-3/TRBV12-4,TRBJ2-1,ASSQGRVNEQF
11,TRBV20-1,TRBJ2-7,SARVDRALLQY
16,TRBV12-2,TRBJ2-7,ASRLAGLRKGPYYEQY
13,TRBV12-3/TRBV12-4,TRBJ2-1,ASSFVGEGPHEHF
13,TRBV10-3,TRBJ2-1,AISEEGRRDNEQF
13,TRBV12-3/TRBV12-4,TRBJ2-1,ASSRPGLGLNEQF
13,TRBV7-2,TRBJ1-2,ASSGYSPLNYGYT
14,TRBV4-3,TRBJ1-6,ASSQEFSVVNSPLH
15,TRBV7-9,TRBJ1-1,ASSVTRGQTYHAEAF
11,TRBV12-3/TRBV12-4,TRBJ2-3,ASSPGLIGTQY
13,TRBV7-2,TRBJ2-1,ASSTYRGGVDEQF
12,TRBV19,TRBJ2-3,ASSPTGTTDTQY